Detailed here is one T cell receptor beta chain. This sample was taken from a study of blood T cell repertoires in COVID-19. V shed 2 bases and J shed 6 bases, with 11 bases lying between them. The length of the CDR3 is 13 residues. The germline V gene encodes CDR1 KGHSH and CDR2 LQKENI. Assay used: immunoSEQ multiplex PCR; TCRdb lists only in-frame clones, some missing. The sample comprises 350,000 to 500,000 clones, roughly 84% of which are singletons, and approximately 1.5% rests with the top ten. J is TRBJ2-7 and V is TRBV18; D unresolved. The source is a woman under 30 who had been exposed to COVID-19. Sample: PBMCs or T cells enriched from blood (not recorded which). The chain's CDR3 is CASSPSLGPEQYF. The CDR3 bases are TGTGCCAGCTCACCATCTTTGGGCCCCGAGCAGTACTTC.